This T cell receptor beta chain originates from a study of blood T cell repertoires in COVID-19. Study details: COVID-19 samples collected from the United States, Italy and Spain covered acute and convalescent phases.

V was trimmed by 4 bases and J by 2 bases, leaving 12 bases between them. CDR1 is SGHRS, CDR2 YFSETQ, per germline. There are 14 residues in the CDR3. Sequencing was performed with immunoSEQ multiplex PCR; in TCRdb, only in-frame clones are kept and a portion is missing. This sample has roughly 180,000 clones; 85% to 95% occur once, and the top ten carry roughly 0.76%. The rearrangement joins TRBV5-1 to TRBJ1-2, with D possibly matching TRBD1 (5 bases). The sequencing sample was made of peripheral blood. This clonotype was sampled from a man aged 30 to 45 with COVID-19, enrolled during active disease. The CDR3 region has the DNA TGCGCCAGCAGCGGAGGGACGTTAAACTATGGCTACACCTTC. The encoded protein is CASSGGTLNYGYTF.